This T cell receptor (beta chain) was identified during a study of T cell responses to AZD1222 COVID-19 vaccine. This CDR3 has 15 amino acids. V dropped 1 base and J dropped 0 bases, with 7 bases sitting between them. Germline V gene sequence: CDR1 MNHEY, CDR2 SMNVEV (reference sequence). Note on this clone: Its antigen is currently unknown.

Libraries were prepared by immunoSEQ multiplex PCR; TCRdb keeps only in-frame clonotypes and omits some of them. Here the sample spans 95,000 to 150,000 clones, less than 90% being singletons. Study-wide points: Baseline testing showed seropositivity in only five or six AZD1222 recipients.

This TCR came from an adult in good health. The genes are TRBV27 and TRBJ1-5; D gene ambiguous. The specimen comprised peripheral blood, sampled on day 0 of AZD1222 vaccination. The CDR3 protein is CASSLFLDSNQPQHF. The DNA for the CDR3 is TGTGCCAGCAGTTTATTTCTCGATAGCAATCAGCCCCAGCATTTT.